The clone carrying this T cell receptor beta chain was detected only a few times. Its specificity is unknown. The record originates from a study of post-analysis software for immune sequencing data. Notes on the study in general: About five TRBV segments appeared more often in patients than in controls, and TRBV5-6, TRBV5-1 and TRBV20-1 were among these.

Germline-derived CDR1 and CDR2 are MNHNS and SASEGT. The CDR3 runs 12 residues. Deletions cut 4 bases from V and 8 bases from J, with 9 bases between. Unique molecular identifiers had been added to the TCR beta cDNA libraries. MiXCR, applied by TCRdb to the PCR reads, yields one record per CDR3 protein. The sample consists of a few hundred thousand distinct CDR3 sequences, 30% to 45% of them appearing once. The sequence was obtained from a girl aged 10-17 years with multiple sclerosis. The chain recombines TRBV6-1 with TRBJ2-1, with D perhaps matching TRBD2 (6 bases). The sample comprised blood. The CDR3 DNA reads TGTGCCAGCAGTGTTTGGGGGGATGAGCAGTTCTTC. Translated, it gives CASSVWGDEQFF.